The clone carrying this TCR beta chain appeared a few times. Antigen specificity is unknown. The CDR3 extends over 19 amino acids. J lost 0 bases, V lost 6 bases, and 18 bases had no gene match. The germline CDR1 and CDR2 sequences are SGHTS and YDEGEE. This sample was included in a study of regulatory T cells in long-lasting Graves disease. To make TCR beta libraries, researchers used iRepertoire HTBI primers and Arm-PCR of CDR3 regions. One entry per CDR3 protein results from TCRdb running MiXCR on the multiplex PCR reads. The data hold about 540,000 distinct CDR3 sequences, with roughly 13% observed a single time. The time point was: newly diagnosed GD, antithyroid drugs for less than 3 months. After RNA was extracted from PBMCs, the TCR library was made from it. General study results and limits: Fewer public clonotypes were shared by new patients (roughly 970) than by persistent patients (2,741).

These data were also reused for a study on T cells in Graves' hyperthyroidism and ophthalmopathy. That source adds: Most thyroid clonotypes with frequency above 0.001 were detected in blood.

The starting material was peripheral blood mononuclear cells (PBMCs), obtained at new diagnosis, from a patient treated with antithyroid drugs. J is TRBJ2-1 and V is TRBV5-8; 7 nucleotides line up with TRBD2. The TCR comes from a man aged 25 to 40 with Graves disease. This CDR3 reads CASMKGIFSAGSSYNEQFF. DNA for the CDR3: TGTGCCAGCATGAAAGGGATTTTCTCAGCGGGGAGCTCCTACAATGAGCAGTTCTTC.